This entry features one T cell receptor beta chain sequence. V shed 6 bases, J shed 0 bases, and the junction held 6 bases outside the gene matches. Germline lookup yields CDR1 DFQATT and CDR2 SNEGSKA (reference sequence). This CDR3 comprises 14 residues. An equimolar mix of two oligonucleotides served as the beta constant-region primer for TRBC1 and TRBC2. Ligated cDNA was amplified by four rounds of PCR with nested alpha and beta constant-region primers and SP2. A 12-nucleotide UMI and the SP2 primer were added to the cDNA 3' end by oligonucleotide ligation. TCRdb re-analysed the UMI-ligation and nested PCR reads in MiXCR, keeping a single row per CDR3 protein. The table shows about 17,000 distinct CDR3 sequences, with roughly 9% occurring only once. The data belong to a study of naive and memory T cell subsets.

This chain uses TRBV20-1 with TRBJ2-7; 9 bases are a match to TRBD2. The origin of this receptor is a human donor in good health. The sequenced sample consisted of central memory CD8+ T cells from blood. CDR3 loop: CSASGGTSSYEQYF. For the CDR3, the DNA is TGCAGTGCGAGCGGGGGGACAAGCTCCTACGAGCAGTACTTC.